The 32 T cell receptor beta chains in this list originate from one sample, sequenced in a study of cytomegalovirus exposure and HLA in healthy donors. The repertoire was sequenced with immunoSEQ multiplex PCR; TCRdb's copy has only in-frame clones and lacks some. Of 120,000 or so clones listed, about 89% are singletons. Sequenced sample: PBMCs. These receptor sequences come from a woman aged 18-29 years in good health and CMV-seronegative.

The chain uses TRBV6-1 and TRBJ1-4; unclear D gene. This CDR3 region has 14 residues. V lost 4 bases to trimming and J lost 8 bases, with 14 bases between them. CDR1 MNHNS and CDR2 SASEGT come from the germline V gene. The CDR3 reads CASSVQLLGEKLFF. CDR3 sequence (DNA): TGTGCCAGCAGTGTACAACTACTAGGGGAAAAACTGTTTTTT.

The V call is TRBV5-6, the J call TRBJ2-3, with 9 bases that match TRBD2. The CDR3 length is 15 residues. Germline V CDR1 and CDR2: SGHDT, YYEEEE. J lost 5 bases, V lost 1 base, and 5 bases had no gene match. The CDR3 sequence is CASSLFSGSGDTQYF. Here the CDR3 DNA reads TGTGCCAGCAGCTTGTTTAGCGGGAGTGGAGATACGCAGTATTTT.

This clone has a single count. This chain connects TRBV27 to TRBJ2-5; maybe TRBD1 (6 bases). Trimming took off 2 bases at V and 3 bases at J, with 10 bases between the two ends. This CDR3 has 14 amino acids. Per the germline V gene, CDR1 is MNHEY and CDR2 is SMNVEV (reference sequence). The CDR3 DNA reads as TGTGCCAGCAGTTTAAATGCAGGGGAAGAGACCCAGTACTTC. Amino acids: CASSLNAGEETQYF.

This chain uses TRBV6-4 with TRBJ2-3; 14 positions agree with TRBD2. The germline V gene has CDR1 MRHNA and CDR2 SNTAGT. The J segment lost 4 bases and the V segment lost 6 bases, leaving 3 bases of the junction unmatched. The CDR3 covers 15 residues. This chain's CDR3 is CASRRLAGGPDTQYF. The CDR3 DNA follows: TGTGCCAGCAGGCGACTAGCGGGAGGGCCAGATACGCAGTATTTT.

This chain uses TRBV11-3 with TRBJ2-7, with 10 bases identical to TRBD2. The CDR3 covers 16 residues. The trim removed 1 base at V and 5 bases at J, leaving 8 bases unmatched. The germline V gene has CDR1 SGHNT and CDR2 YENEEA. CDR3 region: CASSLVGSSGSHEQYF. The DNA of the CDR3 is TGTGCCAGCAGCTTAGTGGGATCTAGCGGGAGCCACGAGCAGTACTTC.

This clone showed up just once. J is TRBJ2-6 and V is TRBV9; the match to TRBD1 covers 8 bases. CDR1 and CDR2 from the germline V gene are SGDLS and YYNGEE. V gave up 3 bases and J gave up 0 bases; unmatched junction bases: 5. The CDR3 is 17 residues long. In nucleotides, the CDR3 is TGTGCCAGCAGCGCAGGACAGGGATCCTCTGGGGCCAACGTCCTGACTTTC. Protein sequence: CASSAGQGSSGANVLTF.

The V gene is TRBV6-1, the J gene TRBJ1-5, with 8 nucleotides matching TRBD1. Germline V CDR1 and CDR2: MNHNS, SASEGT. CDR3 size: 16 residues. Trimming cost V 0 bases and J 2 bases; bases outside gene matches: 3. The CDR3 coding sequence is TGTGCCAGCAGTGAAGCGCCGGGACAGGGCAATCAGCCCCAGCATTTT. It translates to CASSEAPGQGNQPQHF.

CDR3 in amino acids: CASLTGLGNQPQHF. The CDR3 nucleotides are TGTGCCAGCCTGACGGGATTAGGCAATCAGCCCCAGCATTTT. V and J are TRBV6-1 and TRBJ1-5; D call uncertain. CDR1 and CDR2 from the germline V gene are MNHNS and SASEGT. Trimming left V 8 bases short and J 2 bases short, with 13 bases between. The CDR3 length is 14 residues.

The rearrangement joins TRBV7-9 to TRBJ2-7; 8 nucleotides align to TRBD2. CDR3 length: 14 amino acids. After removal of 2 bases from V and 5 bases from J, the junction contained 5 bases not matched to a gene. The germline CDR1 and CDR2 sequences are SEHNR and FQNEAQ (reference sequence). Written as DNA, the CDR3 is TGTGCCAGCAGCTTATTAGCGGGAATCGACGAGCAGTACTTC. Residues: CASSLLAGIDEQYF.

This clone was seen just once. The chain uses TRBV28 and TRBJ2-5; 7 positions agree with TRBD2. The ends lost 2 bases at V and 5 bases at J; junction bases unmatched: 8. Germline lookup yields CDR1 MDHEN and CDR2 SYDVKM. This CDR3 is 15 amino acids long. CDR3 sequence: CASSLGGGTRETQYF. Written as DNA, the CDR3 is TGTGCCAGCAGTTTAGGGGGGGGAACTAGGGAGACCCAGTACTTC.

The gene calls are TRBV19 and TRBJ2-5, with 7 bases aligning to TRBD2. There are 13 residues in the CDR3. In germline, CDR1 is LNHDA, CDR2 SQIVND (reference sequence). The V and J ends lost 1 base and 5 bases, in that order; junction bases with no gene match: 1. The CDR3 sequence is CASSIAGGETQYF. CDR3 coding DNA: TGTGCCAGTAGTATAGCGGGAGGTGAGACCCAGTACTTC.

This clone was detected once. CDR3 region: CATSRDREVHEQYF. CDR3 DNA: TGTGCCACCAGCAGGGACAGGGAGGTTCACGAGCAGTACTTC. The chain links TRBV15 to TRBJ2-7, with 8 bases lining up with TRBD1. This CDR3 contains 14 residues. From germline, CDR1 is LNHNV and CDR2 YYDKDF (reference sequence). The J segment lost 5 bases and the V segment lost 3 bases, leaving 6 bases of the junction unmatched. The whole variable domain, filled in from reference TRBV15 and TRBJ2-7, reads DAMVIQNPRYQVTQFGKPVTLSCSQTLNHNVMYWYQQKSSQAPKLLFHYYDKDFNNEADTPDNFQSRRPNTSFCFLDIRSPGLGDTAMYLCATSRDREVHEQYFGPGTRLTVT.

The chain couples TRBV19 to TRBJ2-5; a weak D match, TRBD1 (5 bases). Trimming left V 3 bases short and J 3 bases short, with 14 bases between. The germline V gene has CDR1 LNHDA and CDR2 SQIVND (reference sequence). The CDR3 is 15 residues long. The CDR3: CASSMGPREKETQYF. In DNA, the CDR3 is TGTGCCAGTAGTATGGGTCCCAGGGAAAAAGAGACCCAGTACTTC. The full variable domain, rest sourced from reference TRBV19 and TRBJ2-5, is DGGITQSPKYLFRKEGQNVTLSCEQNLNHDAMYWYRQDPGQGLRLIYYSQIVNDFQKGDIAEGYSVSREKKESFPLTVTSAQKNPTAFYLCASSMGPREKETQYFGPGTRLLVL.

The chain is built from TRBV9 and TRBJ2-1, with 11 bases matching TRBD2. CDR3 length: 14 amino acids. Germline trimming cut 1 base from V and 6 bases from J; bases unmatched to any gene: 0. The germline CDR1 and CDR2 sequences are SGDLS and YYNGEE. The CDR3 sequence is CASSVLAGGNEQFF. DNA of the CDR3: TGTGCCAGCAGCGTACTAGCGGGGGGCAATGAGCAGTTCTTC.

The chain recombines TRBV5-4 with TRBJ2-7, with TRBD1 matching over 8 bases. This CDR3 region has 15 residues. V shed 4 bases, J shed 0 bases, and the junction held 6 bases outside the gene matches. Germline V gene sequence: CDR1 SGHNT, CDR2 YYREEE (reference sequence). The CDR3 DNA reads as TGTGCCAGCAGCCCCTGGACAGGGAGCTCCTACGAGCAGTACTTC. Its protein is CASSPWTGSSYEQYF.

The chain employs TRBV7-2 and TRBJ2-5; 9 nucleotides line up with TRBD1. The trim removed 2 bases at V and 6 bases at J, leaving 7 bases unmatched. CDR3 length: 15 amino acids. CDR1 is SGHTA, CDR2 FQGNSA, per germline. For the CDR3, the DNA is TGTGCCAGCAGCTTATGGACAGGGGTTTTGCAGACCCAGTACTTC. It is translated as CASSLWTGVLQTQYF.

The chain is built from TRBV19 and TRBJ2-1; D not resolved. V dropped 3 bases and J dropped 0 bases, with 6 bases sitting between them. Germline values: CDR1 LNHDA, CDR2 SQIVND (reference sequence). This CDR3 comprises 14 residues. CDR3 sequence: CASSMWASYNEQFF. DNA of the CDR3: TGTGCCAGTAGTATGTGGGCCTCCTACAATGAGCAGTTCTTC.

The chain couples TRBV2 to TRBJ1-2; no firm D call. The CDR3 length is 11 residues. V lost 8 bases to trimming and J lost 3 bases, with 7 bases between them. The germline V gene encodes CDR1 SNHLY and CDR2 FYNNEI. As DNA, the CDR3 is TGTGCCAGCGGGCGGGACTATGGCTACACCTTC. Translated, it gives CASGRDYGYTF.

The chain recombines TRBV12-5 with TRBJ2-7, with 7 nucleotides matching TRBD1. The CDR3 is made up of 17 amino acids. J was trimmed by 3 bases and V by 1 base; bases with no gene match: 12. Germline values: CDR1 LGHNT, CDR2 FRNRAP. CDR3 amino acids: CASGLAHGTDLFYEQYF. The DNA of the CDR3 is TGTGCTAGTGGTTTGGCACACGGGACAGACCTTTTCTACGAGCAGTACTTC.

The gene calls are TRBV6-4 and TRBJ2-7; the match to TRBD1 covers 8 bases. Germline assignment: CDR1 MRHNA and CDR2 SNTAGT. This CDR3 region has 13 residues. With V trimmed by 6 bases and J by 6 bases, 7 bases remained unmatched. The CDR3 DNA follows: TGTGCCAGCAGCGAGGACAGGGACGGCGAGCAGTACTTC. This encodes CASSEDRDGEQYF.

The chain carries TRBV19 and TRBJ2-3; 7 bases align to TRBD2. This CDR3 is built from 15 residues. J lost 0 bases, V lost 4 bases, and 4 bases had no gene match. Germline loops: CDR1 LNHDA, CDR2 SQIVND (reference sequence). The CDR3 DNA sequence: TGTGCCAGTAGTACCCTAGCGGTGAGCACAGATACGCAGTATTTT. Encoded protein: CASSTLAVSTDTQYF.

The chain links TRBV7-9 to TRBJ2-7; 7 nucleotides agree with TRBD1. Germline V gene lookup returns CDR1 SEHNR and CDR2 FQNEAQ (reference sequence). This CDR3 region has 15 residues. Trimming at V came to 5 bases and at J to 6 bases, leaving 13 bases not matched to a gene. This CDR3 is CASSRSGTGVSEQYF. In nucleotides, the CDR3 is TGTGCCAGCAGCCGTTCAGGCACAGGGGTTAGCGAGCAGTACTTC.

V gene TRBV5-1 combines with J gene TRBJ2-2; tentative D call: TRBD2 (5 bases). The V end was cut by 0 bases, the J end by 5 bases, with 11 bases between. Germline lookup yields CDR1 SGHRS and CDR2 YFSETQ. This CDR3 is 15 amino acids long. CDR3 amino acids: CASSLAGIGTGELFF. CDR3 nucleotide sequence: TGCGCCAGCAGCTTGGCGGGAATTGGGACCGGGGAGCTGTTTTTT.

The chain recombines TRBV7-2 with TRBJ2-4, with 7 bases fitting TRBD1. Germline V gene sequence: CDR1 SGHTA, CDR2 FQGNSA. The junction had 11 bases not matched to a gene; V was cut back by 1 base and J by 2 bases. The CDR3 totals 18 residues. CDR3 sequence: CASSLEKGNRGTKNIQYF. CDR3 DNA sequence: TGTGCCAGCAGCTTAGAGAAGGGGAACAGGGGAACCAAAAACATTCAGTACTTC.

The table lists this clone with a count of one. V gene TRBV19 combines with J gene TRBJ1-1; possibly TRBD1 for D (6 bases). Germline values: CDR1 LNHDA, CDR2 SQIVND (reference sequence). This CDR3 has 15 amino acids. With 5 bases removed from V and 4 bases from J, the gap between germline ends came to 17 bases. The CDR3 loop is CASSPYRVGGTEAFF. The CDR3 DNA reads TGTGCCAGTAGTCCTTACAGGGTGGGCGGCACTGAAGCTTTCTTT.

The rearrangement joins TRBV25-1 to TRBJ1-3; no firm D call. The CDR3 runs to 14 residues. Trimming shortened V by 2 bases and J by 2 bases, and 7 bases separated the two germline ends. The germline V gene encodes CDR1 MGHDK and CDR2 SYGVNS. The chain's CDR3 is CASSELGPGNTIYF. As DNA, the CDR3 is TGTGCCAGCAGTGAACTCGGTCCTGGAAACACCATATATTTT.

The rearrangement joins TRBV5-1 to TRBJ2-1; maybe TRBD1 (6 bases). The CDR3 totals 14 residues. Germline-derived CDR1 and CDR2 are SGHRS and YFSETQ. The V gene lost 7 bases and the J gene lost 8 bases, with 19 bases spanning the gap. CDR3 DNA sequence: TGCGCCAGCGCCAACCTCCAGGGGCGGGATGAGCAGTTCTTC. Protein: CASANLQGRDEQFF.

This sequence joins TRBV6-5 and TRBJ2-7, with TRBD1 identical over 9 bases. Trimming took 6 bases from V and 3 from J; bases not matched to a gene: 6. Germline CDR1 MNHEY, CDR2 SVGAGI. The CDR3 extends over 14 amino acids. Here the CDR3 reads CASRPGQGFYEQYF. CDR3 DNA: TGTGCCAGCAGACCGGGACAGGGCTTCTACGAGCAGTACTTC.

For the CDR3, the DNA is TGTGCCAGCAGTCAGCGGGAGAACTCCTACAATGAGCAGTTCTTC. Amino acids: CASSQRENSYNEQFF. V is TRBV11-3 and J is TRBJ2-1, with 8 bases identical to TRBD2. Germline CDR1 SGHNT, CDR2 YENEEA. The length of the CDR3 is 15 residues. Trimming took 6 bases from V and 0 from J; bases not matched to a gene: 4.

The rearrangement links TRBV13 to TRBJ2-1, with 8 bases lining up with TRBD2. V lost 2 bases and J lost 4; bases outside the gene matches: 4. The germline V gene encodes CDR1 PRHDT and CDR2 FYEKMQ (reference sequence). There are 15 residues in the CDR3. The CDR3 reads CASSLPGGGYNEQFF. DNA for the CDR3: TGTGCCAGCAGCTTACCGGGAGGGGGGTACAATGAGCAGTTCTTC.

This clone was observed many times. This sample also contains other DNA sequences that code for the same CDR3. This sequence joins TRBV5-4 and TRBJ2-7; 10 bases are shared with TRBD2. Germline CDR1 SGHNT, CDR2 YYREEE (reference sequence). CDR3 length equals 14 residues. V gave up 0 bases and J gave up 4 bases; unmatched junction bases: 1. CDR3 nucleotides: TGTGCCAGCAGCTTGGCTAGCGGGAGTTACGAGCAGTACTTC. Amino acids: CASSLASGSYEQYF.

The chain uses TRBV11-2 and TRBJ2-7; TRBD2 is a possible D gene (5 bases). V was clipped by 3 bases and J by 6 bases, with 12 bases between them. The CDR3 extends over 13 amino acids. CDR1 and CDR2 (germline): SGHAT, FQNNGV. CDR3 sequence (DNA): TGTGCCAGCAGCTTTGGAGGAGCGAGCGAGCAGTACTTC. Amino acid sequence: CASSFGGASEQYF. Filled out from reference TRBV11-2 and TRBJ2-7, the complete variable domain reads EAGVAQSPRYKIIEKRQSVAFWCNPISGHATLYWYQQILGQGPKLLIQFQNNGVVDDSQLPKDRFSAERLKGVDSTLKIQPAKLEDSAVYLCASSFGGASEQYFGPGTRLTVT.